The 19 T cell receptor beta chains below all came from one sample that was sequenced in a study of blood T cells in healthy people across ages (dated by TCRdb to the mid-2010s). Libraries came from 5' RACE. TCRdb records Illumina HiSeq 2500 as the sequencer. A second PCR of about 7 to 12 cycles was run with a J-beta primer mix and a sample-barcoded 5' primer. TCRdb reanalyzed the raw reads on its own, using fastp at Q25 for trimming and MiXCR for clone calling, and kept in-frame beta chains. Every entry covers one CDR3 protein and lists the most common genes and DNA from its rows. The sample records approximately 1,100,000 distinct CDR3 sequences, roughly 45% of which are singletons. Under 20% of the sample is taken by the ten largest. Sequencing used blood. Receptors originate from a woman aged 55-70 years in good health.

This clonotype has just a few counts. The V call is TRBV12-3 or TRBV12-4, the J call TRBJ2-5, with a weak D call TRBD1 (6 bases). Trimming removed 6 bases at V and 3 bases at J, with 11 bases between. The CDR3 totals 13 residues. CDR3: CASRGQGEETQYF. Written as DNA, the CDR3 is TGTGCCAGCAGGGGACAAGGGGAAGAGACCCAGTACTTC.

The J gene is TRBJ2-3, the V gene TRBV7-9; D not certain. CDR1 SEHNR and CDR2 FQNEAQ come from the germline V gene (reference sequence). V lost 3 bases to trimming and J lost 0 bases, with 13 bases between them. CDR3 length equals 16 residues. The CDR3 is CASSFSWQESTDTQYF. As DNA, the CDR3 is TGTGCCAGCAGCTTCTCTTGGCAGGAAAGCACAGATACGCAGTATTTT. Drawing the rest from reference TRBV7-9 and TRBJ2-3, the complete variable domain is DTGVSQNPRHKITKRGQNVTFRCDPISEHNRLYWYRQTLGQGPEFLTYFQNEAQLEKSRLLSDRFSAERPKGSFSTLEIQRTEQGDSAMYLCASSFSWQESTDTQYFGPGTRLTVL.

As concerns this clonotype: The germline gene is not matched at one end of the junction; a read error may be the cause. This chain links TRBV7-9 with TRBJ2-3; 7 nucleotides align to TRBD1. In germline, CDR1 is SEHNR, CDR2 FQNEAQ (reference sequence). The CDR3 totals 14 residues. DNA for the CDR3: TGTGCCAGCAGCCTAAACGGACAGGCAGATACGCGGTATTTT. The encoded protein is CASSLNGQADTRYF.

CDR3 residues: CASTLNLRNIQYF. CDR3 DNA: TGTGCCAGCACCTTGAACTTAAGAAACATTCAGTACTTC. This chain links TRBV12-3 or TRBV12-4 with TRBJ2-4, with D unclear. The V gene lost 7 bases and the J gene lost 6 bases, with 13 bases spanning the gap. The length of the CDR3 is 13 residues.

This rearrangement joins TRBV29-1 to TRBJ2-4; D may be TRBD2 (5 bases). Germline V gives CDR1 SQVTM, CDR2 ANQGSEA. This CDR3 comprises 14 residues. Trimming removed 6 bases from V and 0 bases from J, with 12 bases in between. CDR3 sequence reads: CSVLRVGAKNIQYF. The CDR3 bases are TGCAGCGTGCTGCGGGTGGGAGCCAAAAACATTCAGTACTTC.

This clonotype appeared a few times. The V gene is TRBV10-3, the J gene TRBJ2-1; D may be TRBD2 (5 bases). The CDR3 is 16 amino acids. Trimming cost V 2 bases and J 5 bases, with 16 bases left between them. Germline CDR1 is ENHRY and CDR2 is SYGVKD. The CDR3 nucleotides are TGTGCCATCAGTGAGCTAGCCCAAGGGCAGAACAATGAGCAGTTCTTC. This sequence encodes CAISELAQGQNNEQFF.

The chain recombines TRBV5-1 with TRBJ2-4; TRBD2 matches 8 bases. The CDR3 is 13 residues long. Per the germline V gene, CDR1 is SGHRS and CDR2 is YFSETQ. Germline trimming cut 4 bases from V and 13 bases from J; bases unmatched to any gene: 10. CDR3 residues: CASSVDIGREQYF. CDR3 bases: TGCGCCAGCAGCGTGGATATCGGGAGGGAGCAGTACTTC.

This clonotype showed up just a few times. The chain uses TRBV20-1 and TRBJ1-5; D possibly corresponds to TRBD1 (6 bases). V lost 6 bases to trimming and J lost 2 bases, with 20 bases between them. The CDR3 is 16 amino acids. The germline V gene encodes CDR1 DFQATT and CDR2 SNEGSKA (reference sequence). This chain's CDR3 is CSAPGGGRVGNQPQHF. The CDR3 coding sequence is TGCAGTGCGCCGGGTGGGGGGCGAGTGGGCAATCAGCCCCAGCATTTT.

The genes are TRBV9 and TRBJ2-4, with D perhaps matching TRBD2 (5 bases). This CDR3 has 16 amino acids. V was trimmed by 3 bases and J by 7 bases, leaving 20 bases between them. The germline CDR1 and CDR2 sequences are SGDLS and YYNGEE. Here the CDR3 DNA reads TGTGCCAGCAGCGCATCGGCCTCGAGACTATCTAACATTCAGTACTTC. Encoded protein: CASSASASRLSNIQYF.

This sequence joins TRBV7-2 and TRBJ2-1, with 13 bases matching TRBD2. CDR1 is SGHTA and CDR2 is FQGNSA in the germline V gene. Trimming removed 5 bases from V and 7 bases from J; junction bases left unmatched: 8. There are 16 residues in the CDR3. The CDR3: CASSPRLAGGQNEQFF. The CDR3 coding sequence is TGTGCCAGCAGCCCGAGACTAGCGGGAGGACAGAATGAGCAGTTCTTC.

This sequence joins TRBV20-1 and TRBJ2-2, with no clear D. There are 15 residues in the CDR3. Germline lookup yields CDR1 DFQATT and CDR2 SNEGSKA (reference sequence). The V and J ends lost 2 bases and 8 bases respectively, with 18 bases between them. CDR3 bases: TGCAGTGCTAGACCCCGGGTGGAGCCAAGAGGGGAGCTGTTTTTT. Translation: CSARPRVEPRGELFF.

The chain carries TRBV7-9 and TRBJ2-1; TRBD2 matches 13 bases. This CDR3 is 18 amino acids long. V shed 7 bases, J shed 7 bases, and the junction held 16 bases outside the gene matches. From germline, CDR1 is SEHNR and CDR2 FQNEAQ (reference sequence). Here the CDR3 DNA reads TGTGCCAGCAAGGAAGGCGGACCGGGACTAGCGGGATCGAATGAGCAGTTCTTC. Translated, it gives CASKEGGPGLAGSNEQFF.

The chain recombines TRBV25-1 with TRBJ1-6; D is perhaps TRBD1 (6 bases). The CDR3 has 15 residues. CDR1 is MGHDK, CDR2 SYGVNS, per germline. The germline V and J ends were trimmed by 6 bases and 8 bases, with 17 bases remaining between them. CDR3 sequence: CASRPTGMGDSPLHF. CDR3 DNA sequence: TGTGCCAGCAGGCCTACAGGGATGGGGGATTCACCCCTCCACTTT.

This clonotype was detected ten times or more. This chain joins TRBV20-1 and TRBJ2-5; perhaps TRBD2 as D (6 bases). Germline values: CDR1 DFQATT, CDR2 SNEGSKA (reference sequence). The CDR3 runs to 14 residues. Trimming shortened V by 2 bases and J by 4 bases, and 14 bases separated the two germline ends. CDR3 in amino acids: CSARRDGGGETQYF. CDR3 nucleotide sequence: TGCAGTGCTAGAAGGGACGGGGGAGGAGAGACCCAGTACTTC.

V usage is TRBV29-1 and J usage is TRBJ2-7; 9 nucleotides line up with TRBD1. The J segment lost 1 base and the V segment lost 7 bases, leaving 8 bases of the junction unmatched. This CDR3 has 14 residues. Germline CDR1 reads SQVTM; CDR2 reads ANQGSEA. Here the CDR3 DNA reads TGCAGCGCGAACTCCGGGACAGGGTCCTACGAGCAGTACTTC. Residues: CSANSGTGSYEQYF.

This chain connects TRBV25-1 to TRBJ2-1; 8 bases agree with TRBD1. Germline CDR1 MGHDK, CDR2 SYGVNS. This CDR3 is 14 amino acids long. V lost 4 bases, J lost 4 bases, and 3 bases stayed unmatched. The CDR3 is CASSARDRYNEQFF. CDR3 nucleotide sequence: TGTGCCAGCAGTGCCCGGGACAGGTACAATGAGCAGTTCTTC.

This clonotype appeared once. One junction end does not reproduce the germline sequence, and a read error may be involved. The CDR3 is CVSSLGGGAYEQYF. The CDR3 bases are TGCGTCAGCAGTTTAGGGGGGGGCGCCTACGAGCAGTACTTC. V and J are TRBV12-3 or TRBV12-4 and TRBJ2-5; maybe TRBD2 (7 bases). With the DNA end fitting TRBJ2-7 better, the J assignment may be wrong. This CDR3 is built from 14 residues.

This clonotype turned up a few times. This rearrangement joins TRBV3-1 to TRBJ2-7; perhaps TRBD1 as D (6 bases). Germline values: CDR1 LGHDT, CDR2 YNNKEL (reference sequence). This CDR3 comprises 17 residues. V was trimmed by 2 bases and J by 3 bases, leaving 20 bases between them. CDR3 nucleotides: TGTGCCAGCAGCCAATTTCCACAGGGAGTCGGTGGCTACGAGCAGTACTTC. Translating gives CASSQFPQGVGGYEQYF.

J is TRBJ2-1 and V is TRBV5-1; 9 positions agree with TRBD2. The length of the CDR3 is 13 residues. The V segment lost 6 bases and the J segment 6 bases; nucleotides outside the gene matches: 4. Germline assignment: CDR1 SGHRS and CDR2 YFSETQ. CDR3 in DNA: TGCGCCAGCATGATAGCGGGAGTCAATGAGCAGTTCTTC. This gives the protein CASMIAGVNEQFF.